The rows below give T cell receptor beta chains drawn from one sample of a study of vaccination and CD4 T cells after COVID-19. These receptors' targets are unknown. TCRdb reanalysed the PCR reads using MiXCR and keeps one entry per CDR3 protein. The sample yields about 25,000 distinct CDR3 sequences, 49% seen once. What was sequenced was CD4+ T cells from blood, cultured in vitro. The receptors shown here come from a human donor who had recovered from COVID-19. CDR3s include the opening cysteine and the closing phenylalanine or tryptophan. A D gene is named only where the DNA matches it firmly. Clone size, where shown, is once, few, many, or a class for clones that have expanded.

D gene: NA
J gene: TRBJ1-5
V gene: TRBV6-1
clone size: NA
CDR3 protein: CASRGDTNQPQHF
CDR3 DNA: TGTGCCAGCAGAGGGGACACCAATCAGCCCCAGCATTTT

D gene: TRBD1
J gene: TRBJ2-1
V gene: TRBV19
clone size: few
CDR3 protein: CASRSDRTYNEQFF
CDR3 DNA: TGTGCCAGTAGGTCGGACAGGACCTACAATGAGCAGTTCTTC

D gene: TRBD2
J gene: TRBJ2-5
V gene: TRBV7-2
clone size: few
CDR3 protein: CASSFWTSGRVQETQYF
CDR3 DNA: TGTGCCAGCAGCTTTTGGACTAGCGGGAGGGTCCAAGAGACCCAGTACTTC

D gene: NA
J gene: TRBJ1-5
V gene: TRBV20-1
clone size: NA
CDR3 protein: CSARRPVSNQPQHF
CDR3 DNA: TGCAGTGCTCGCCGACCCGTGAGCAATCAGCCCCAGCATTTT

D gene: NA
J gene: TRBJ2-5
V gene: TRBV2
clone size: few
CDR3 protein: CASSGRVGRVETQYF
CDR3 DNA: TGTGCCAGCAGTGGGAGGGTTGGCAGGGTGGAGACCCAGTACTTC

D gene: NA
J gene: TRBJ1-6
V gene: TRBV27
clone size: NA
CDR3 protein: CASRNNPLGGDFSSYNSPLHF
CDR3 DNA: TGTGCCAGCAGAAATAATCCCCTAGGGGGTGACTTCAGCTCCTATAATTCACCCCTCCACTTT

D gene: NA
J gene: TRBJ1-1
V gene: TRBV7-9
clone size: NA
CDR3 protein: CASSFITNTEAFF
CDR3 DNA: TGTGCCAGCAGCTTCATAACGAACACTGAAGCTTTCTTT

D gene: NA
J gene: TRBJ1-1
V gene: TRBV29-1
clone size: NA
CDR3 protein: CSVVYGRNTEAFF
CDR3 DNA: TGCAGCGTTGTGTACGGACGGAACACTGAAGCTTTCTTT

D gene: TRBD1
J gene: TRBJ1-2
V gene: TRBV6-4
clone size: NA
CDR3 protein: CASSVGGAGNYGYTF
CDR3 DNA: TGTGCCAGCAGTGTAGGGGGCGCGGGAAACTATGGCTACACCTTC

D gene: NA
J gene: TRBJ1-2
V gene: TRBV15
clone size: NA
CDR3 protein: CATSRAAERAVSNYGYTF
CDR3 DNA: TGTGCCACCAGCAGAGCGGCAGAGAGGGCGGTCTCTAACTATGGCTACACCTTC

D gene: NA
J gene: TRBJ2-3
V gene: TRBV7-9
clone size: few
CDR3 protein: CASSDQMTSRADTQYF
CDR3 DNA: TGTGCCAGCAGCGATCAGATGACTAGTAGGGCAGATACGCAGTATTTT

D gene: TRBD2
J gene: TRBJ2-5
V gene: TRBV11-2
clone size: few
CDR3 protein: CASRGGREEETQYF
CDR3 DNA: TGTGCCAGCAGGGGCGGTCGGGAGGAGGAGACCCAGTACTTC

D gene: NA
J gene: TRBJ2-2
V gene: TRBV7-8
clone size: NA
CDR3 protein: CASSLDGGPTMFF
CDR3 DNA: TGTGCCAGCAGCTTAGATGGGGGCCCCACGATGTTTTTT

D gene: TRBD1
J gene: TRBJ1-2
V gene: TRBV27
clone size: few
CDR3 protein: CASSYEGAGGYTF
CDR3 DNA: TGTGCCAGCAGTTACGAGGGGGCAGGGGGCTACACCTTC

D gene: NA
J gene: TRBJ2-3
V gene: TRBV20-1
clone size: NA
CDR3 protein: CSARAGGPAVTQYF
CDR3 DNA: TGCAGTGCGAGGGCCGGGGGCCCCGCAGTTACGCAGTATTTT

D gene: NA
J gene: TRBJ2-3
V gene: TRBV10-3
clone size: few
CDR3 protein: CAIRLVDSTDTQYF
CDR3 DNA: TGTGCCATCAGATTAGTTGATAGCACAGATACGCAGTATTTT

D gene: NA
J gene: TRBJ2-5
V gene: TRBV19
clone size: NA
CDR3 protein: CASSKQGAIETQYF
CDR3 DNA: TGTGCCAGTAGTAAGCAGGGCGCCATTGAGACCCAGTACTTC

D gene: TRBD2
J gene: TRBJ2-7
V gene: TRBV19
clone size: few
CDR3 protein: CASSTIAGDHYEQYF
CDR3 DNA: TGTGCCAGTAGTACCATAGCGGGGGACCACTACGAGCAGTACTTC

D gene: TRBD1
J gene: TRBJ1-2
V gene: TRBV18
clone size: NA
CDR3 protein: CASSRGQEQGYGYTF
CDR3 DNA: TGTGCCAGCTCCCGCGGACAGGAGCAAGGGTATGGCTACACCTTC

D gene: NA
J gene: TRBJ2-3
V gene: TRBV20-1
clone size: few
CDR3 protein: CSGPWGTDTQYF
CDR3 DNA: TGCAGCGGTCCTTGGGGGACAGATACGCAGTATTTT

D gene: TRBD1
J gene: TRBJ2-2
V gene: TRBV6-5
clone size: NA
CDR3 protein: CASSSYDRVETGELFF
CDR3 DNA: TGTGCCAGCAGTTCCTATGACAGGGTGGAAACCGGGGAGCTGTTTTTT

D gene: NA
J gene: TRBJ1-5
V gene: TRBV20-1
clone size: NA
CDR3 protein: CSAREAGPTSPQHF
CDR3 DNA: TGCAGTGCTAGAGAGGCGGGACCGACATCGCCCCAGCATTTT

D gene: NA
J gene: TRBJ2-3
V gene: TRBV11-3
clone size: NA
CDR3 protein: CASSETGLLRRNTQYF
CDR3 DNA: TGTGCCAGCAGTGAAACGGGACTCCTGCGCAGGAATACGCAGTATTTT

D gene: NA
J gene: TRBJ1-1
V gene: TRBV11-1
clone size: few
CDR3 protein: CASSYSPLPGEWGTEAFF
CDR3 DNA: TGTGCCAGCAGCTATAGTCCCCTCCCCGGGGAATGGGGCACTGAAGCTTTCTTT

D gene: TRBD2
J gene: TRBJ2-1
V gene: TRBV5-1
clone size: NA
CDR3 protein: CASSLAGETQFF
CDR3 DNA: TGCGCCAGCAGTTTAGCGGGGGAGACTCAGTTCTTC

D gene: NA
J gene: TRBJ1-5
V gene: TRBV19
clone size: NA
CDR3 protein: CASSMVRHAGWSNQPQHF
CDR3 DNA: TGTGCCAGTAGTATGGTCAGGCACGCGGGGTGGAGCAATCAGCCCCAGCATTTT

D gene: TRBD1
J gene: TRBJ2-5
V gene: TRBV5-6
clone size: NA
CDR3 protein: CASSLVTGAQETQYF
CDR3 DNA: TGTGCCAGCAGCTTGGTTACAGGGGCTCAAGAGACCCAGTACTTC

D gene: TRBD2
J gene: TRBJ2-1
V gene: TRBV7-9
clone size: NA
CDR3 protein: CASSPRGVRGFYNEQFF
CDR3 DNA: TGTGCCAGCAGCCCTCGGGGGGTGCGGGGGTTCTACAATGAGCAGTTCTTC

D gene: NA
J gene: TRBJ2-5
V gene: TRBV6-5
clone size: NA
CDR3 protein: CASSSDKWRQTQYF
CDR3 DNA: TGTGCCAGCAGTTCGGACAAGTGGCGGCAGACCCAGTACTTC

D gene: TRBD2
J gene: TRBJ2-5
V gene: TRBV11-3
clone size: NA
CDR3 protein: CASSLSTSGRGETQYF
CDR3 DNA: TGTGCCAGCAGCTTGTCGACTAGCGGGAGGGGGGAGACCCAGTACTTC

D gene: NA
J gene: TRBJ2-2
V gene: TRBV7-2
clone size: NA
CDR3 protein: CASDLGTKTGELFF
CDR3 DNA: TGTGCCAGTGACCTCGGGACGAAAACCGGGGAGCTGTTTTTT

D gene: TRBD1
J gene: TRBJ1-2
V gene: TRBV24-1
clone size: few
CDR3 protein: CATSDPGGAENYGYTF
CDR3 DNA: TGTGCCACCAGTGATCCAGGGGGGGCGGAGAACTATGGCTACACCTTC

D gene: NA
J gene: TRBJ1-6
V gene: TRBV28
clone size: NA
CDR3 protein: CASSLRGVRNSPLHF
CDR3 DNA: TGTGCCAGCAGTTTAAGAGGGGTCCGCAATTCACCCCTCCACTTT

D gene: NA
J gene: TRBJ1-3
V gene: TRBV6-1
clone size: few
CDR3 protein: CASKVGPGSSGNTIYF
CDR3 DNA: TGTGCCAGCAAGGTGGGGCCCGGGAGCTCTGGAAACACCATATATTTT

D gene: TRBD1
J gene: TRBJ1-6
V gene: TRBV19
clone size: NA
CDR3 protein: CASTTGTENNSPLHF
CDR3 DNA: TGTGCCAGTACGACCGGGACAGAGAATAATTCACCCCTCCACTTT